This T cell receptor beta chain was retrieved from a study of T-cell memory formation after mild COVID-19 (dated by TCRdb to the early 2020s). Study-level background: TCR sequence clusters from the two donors were found to be largely donor specific. T-cell clones expanding and contracting after mild COVID-19 in a couple of donors were tracked by longitudinal TCRalpha and TCRbeta repertoire sequencing. The cohort was made up of two young adult volunteers, one female and one male, who were previously healthy.

The CDR3 starts with the cysteine, ends with the phenylalanine, and has 15 residues. CDR3 DNA is the only sequence kept; it has 45 bases, read in frame from the first base. For CDR1 and CDR2, the germline V gene lists SGHRS and YFSETQ. V trim: 0 bases; J trim: 4 bases; unmatched bases: 7. Ficoll-Paque density gradient centrifugation was used to isolate PBMCs. Broad study findings and their caveats: Some responding clones were detected in pre-infection memory, which suggested that pre-existing cross-reactive memory T cells had joined the SARS-CoV-2 response. Contracting CD4+ clones were located mainly in the CM and EM memory subsets, whereas CD8+ clones were found to be enriched in EMRA. Clones contracting from day 15 to 85 had balanced CD4/CD8 phenotypes, while a second wave expanding from day 15 to 37 was biased towards CD4+. The study covered only two mild cases, and larger cohorts including severe cases with pre-infection samples were considered necessary. SARS-CoV-2 specificity was not confirmed for the second-wave clones peaking on day 37.

This clonotype was seen a few times. Its binding antigen is unknown. No clone much larger than this one lies a single base away; base qualities are absent. The reads were generated on an Illumina NovaSeq 6000. cDNA libraries for TCRalpha and TCRbeta were prepared by 5'RACE using constant-segment primers, with sample barcodes and unique molecular identifiers added. Trizol reagent was used to extract RNA from every sample. Libraries were amplified in two PCR steps, with a second sample barcode and Illumina TruSeq adapters added in the second step. Sequencing of libraries was performed on an Illumina NovaSeq with 2 x 150 bp paired-end reads. Regarding the original processing steps: Reads were demultiplexed and collapsed into UMI-guided consensus sequences with migec v1.2.7. Using mixcr v2.1.11, the UMI consensuses were aligned to TRA and TRB V and J templates and assembled into clonotypes. Clonotypes were classified as expanded or contracted when called significant by both edgeR and NoisET, with noise models trained on biological replicates. For edgeR calls, the thresholds were a false discovery rate-adjusted p below 0.01 and a log2 fold-change of 1. As an exploratory analysis of dynamics, PCA with hierarchical clustering was applied to max-normalized trajectories of the 1000 most abundant clonotypes. The CD4 or CD8 phenotype of responding clones was assigned using the separately sequenced CD4+ and CD8+ repertoires. TCRdb handled the public reads itself, with Q25 trimming in fastp and clone calling in MiXCR, and kept productive beta chains. Each record represents a unique CDR3 protein, reported with the most common genes and DNA among its rows. TCRdb, rather than the study authors, made the V and J calls. The sample table lists fewer than 550,000 distinct CDR3 sequences, 20% of them with a count of one. The top ten hold 7.5% to 9.5% of the sample.

The origin of this receptor is an adult woman who had mild COVID-19 (a few samples of this study predate the infection). The sample titles of this study are shuffled in the database, so cell type and time point are left out; the donor was told from shared clones. The V gene is TRBV5-1 and the J gene is TRBJ2-7, with 7 bases in between that match TRBD1. The sequencing sample was made of PBMCs or a T cell subset sorted from them (not recorded which). CDR3 protein: CASSLAPGQTYEQYF. Here is the DNA: TGCGCCAGCAGCTTGGCACCGGGACAGACGTACGAGCAGTACTTC.